Presented here are 9 T cell receptor beta chains from one specimen sequenced in a study of cytomegalovirus exposure and HLA in healthy donors. In the PCR, 60 Vbeta and 13 Jbeta primers were used. Sequencing was performed with immunoSEQ multiplex PCR; in TCRdb, only in-frame clones are kept and a portion is missing. The sample includes about 85,000 clones, 80% of them seen just once. Source material: PBMCs. The receptors here all came from a man aged 45-65 years in good health and CMV-seropositive.

This sequence joins TRBV5-1 and TRBJ2-5, with 13 bases lining up with TRBD2. Germline assignment: CDR1 SGHRS and CDR2 YFSETQ. The length of the CDR3 is 14 residues. Unmatched junction bases numbered 4, after V lost 0 bases and J lost 11 bases. Written as DNA, the CDR3 is TGCGCCAGCAGCTTGGGGACTAGCGGGAGATGGCAGTACTTC. Its protein is CASSLGTSGRWQYF.

The chain recombines TRBV4-3 with TRBJ2-7; 7 nucleotides align to TRBD1. Germline loops: CDR1 LGHNA, CDR2 YSLEER. Unmatched junction bases numbered 11, after V lost 7 bases and J lost 2 bases. This CDR3 has 15 residues. The DNA for the CDR3 is TGCGCCAGCAACCACCGGACAGGTCGAGCCTACGAGCAGTACTTC. Residues: CASNHRTGRAYEQYF.

This rearrangement joins TRBV6-9 to TRBJ2-5, with D unclear. There are 14 residues in the CDR3. Germline V lookup: CDR1 MNHGY, CDR2 SVAAGI. V dropped 0 bases and J dropped 2 bases, with 7 bases sitting between them. The chain's CDR3 is CASSYSSVQETQYF. The CDR3 DNA reads as TGTGCCAGCAGTTATTCATCGGTACAAGAGACCCAGTACTTC.

The chain has TRBV6-4 and TRBJ2-2; possible D gene TRBD2, 6 bases. V dropped 5 bases and J dropped 1 base, with 11 bases sitting between them. The CDR3 sequence is 15 residues long. Per the germline V gene, CDR1 is MRHNA and CDR2 is SNTAGT. CDR3 sequence reads: CASSPISGNTGELFF. CDR3 bases: TGTGCCAGCAGTCCCATTAGCGGGAACACCGGGGAGCTGTTTTTT.

This clone appeared a few times. One end of the junction does not line up with germline, which may come from a read error. The chain carries TRBV5-6 and TRBJ2-6; a weak D match, TRBD1 (5 bases). The germline V gene encodes CDR1 SGHDT and CDR2 YYEEEE. The CDR3 is 18 residues long. The CDR3 DNA sequence: TGTGCCAGCAGCCTGTTGGGTAATGGGCCCTCTGGGGCCAACGGCCTGACTTTC. Translation gives CASSLLGNGPSGANGLTF.

V is TRBV19 and J is TRBJ1-2; TRBD1 aligns across 10 bases. The CDR3 runs to 14 residues. Trimming removed 9 bases from V and 7 bases from J; junction bases left unmatched: 11. Germline CDR1 and CDR2: LNHDA and SQIVND (reference sequence). The CDR3 is CASEPSTGGFGYTF. The CDR3, as DNA: TGTGCCAGCGAACCGTCGACAGGGGGCTTTGGCTACACCTTC.

The rearrangement links TRBV7-9 to TRBJ2-4, with 8 positions matching TRBD1. Germline V gene sequence: CDR1 SEHNR, CDR2 FQNEAQ (reference sequence). Germline trimming cut 5 bases from V and 8 bases from J; bases unmatched to any gene: 2. The CDR3 spans 12 residues. Here the CDR3 reads CASSRTGHIQYF. The CDR3 nucleotides read TGTGCCAGCAGCCGGACAGGGCACATTCAGTACTTC.

V gene TRBV7-8 combines with J gene TRBJ1-1; TRBD1 agrees at 7 bases. The V and J ends lost 3 bases and 1 base, in that order; junction bases with no gene match: 5. This CDR3 region has 15 residues. Germline-derived CDR1 and CDR2 are SGHVS and FQNEAQ. The CDR3 reads CASSFPGTANTEAFF. The CDR3 DNA is TGTGCCAGCAGCTTCCCAGGGACAGCGAACACTGAAGCTTTCTTT.

V usage is TRBV19 and J usage is TRBJ1-2; the D is unclear. Germline CDR1 and CDR2: LNHDA and SQIVND (reference sequence). Between the trimmed V and J ends, which lost 0 bases and 0 bases, there was a span of 8 bases. The CDR3 has 15 residues. In DNA form, the CDR3 reads TGTGCCAGTAGTATAGAGGTATCAGCTAACTATGGCTACACCTTC. Translation: CASSIEVSANYGYTF.